What follows are 12 T cell receptor beta chains derived from one specimen sequenced in a study of Graves' ophthalmopathy and Graves' hyperthyroidism. Amplification of the TCR beta CDR3 regions used RNA transcripts (as template). RT-PCR with HTBI primers came first, then second-round multiplex PCR. Using its own MiXCR run on the multiplex PCR reads, TCRdb lists one record per CDR3 protein. This sample has some 1.1 million distinct CDR3 sequences, with about 35% found just once. The source material was peripheral blood or thyroid tissue (not recorded which). The receptors were sampled from an adult man with Graves' hyperthyroidism.

The table lists this clonotype with many counts. The chain couples TRBV20-1 to TRBJ2-5; D perhaps matches TRBD2 (6 bases). CDR1 and CDR2 from the germline V gene are DFQATT and SNEGSKA (reference sequence). Trimming pared 0 bases from V and 5 bases from J, leaving 16 bases between. The CDR3 is 15 amino acids. CDR3 DNA sequence: TGCAGTGCTAGAGATGAGCCAGCGGGTTCGGAGACCCAGTACTTC. Its translation: CSARDEPAGSETQYF.

In DNA, the CDR3 is TGCGCCAGCAGCTTCAACAAGGGCTATGACACCGGGGAGCTGTTTTTT. Amino acid sequence: CASSFNKGYDTGELFF. This chain connects TRBV5-1 to TRBJ2-2; D gene uncertain. The V end was cut by 2 bases, the J end by 3 bases, with 14 bases between. The CDR3 covers 16 residues. CDR1 is SGHRS, CDR2 YFSETQ, per germline.

The chain is built from TRBV9 and TRBJ2-5; D call uncertain. V lost 0 bases and J 1 base, leaving 10 bases between the germline ends. This CDR3 is built from 15 residues. The germline CDR1 and CDR2 sequences are SGDLS and YYNGEE. The CDR3 loop reads CASSVEIRSQETQYF. In DNA, the CDR3 is TGTGCCAGCAGCGTAGAGATAAGGTCCCAAGAGACCCAGTACTTC. Filled out from reference TRBV9 and TRBJ2-5, the complete variable domain reads DSGVTQTPKHLITATGQRVTLRCSPRSGDLSVYWYQQSLDQGLQFLIQYYNGEERAKGNILERFSAQQFPDLHSELNLSSLELGDSALYFCASSVEIRSQETQYFGPGTRLLVL.

This clonotype was seen only a few times. The V and J genes are TRBV19 and TRBJ1-5; a weak D match, TRBD1 (6 bases). CDR1 is LNHDA and CDR2 is SQIVND in the germline V gene (reference sequence). Trimming left V 7 bases short and J 7 bases short, with 14 bases between. The length of the CDR3 is 13 residues. This CDR3 reads CASKEGGQQPQHF. DNA for the CDR3: TGTGCCAGTAAAGAGGGTGGACAGCAGCCCCAGCATTTT.

The chain employs TRBV11-2 and TRBJ2-2, with D unclear. The germline V and J ends were trimmed by 4 bases and 7 bases, with 22 bases remaining between them. CDR1 and CDR2 (germline): SGHAT, FQNNGV. This CDR3 has 17 amino acids. The CDR3 bases are TGTGCCAGCAGCTCCCACCTTGGACCTAAGTACATCGGGGAGCTGTTTTTT. It yields the protein CASSSHLGPKYIGELFF.

This clonotype was detected only a few times. The gene calls are TRBV5-1 and TRBJ1-1, with D perhaps TRBD1 (5 bases). CDR1 is SGHRS and CDR2 is YFSETQ in the germline V gene. The CDR3 is 14 residues long. V shed 3 bases and J shed 0 bases, with 9 bases lying between them. This CDR3 reads CASSSGLMNTEAFF. CDR3 coding DNA: TGCGCCAGCAGCTCGGGACTGATGAACACTGAAGCTTTCTTT. The variable domain in full, with the rest retrieved from reference TRBV5-1 and TRBJ1-1, is KAGVTQTPRYLIKTRGQQVTLSCSPISGHRSVSWYQQTPGQGLQFLFEYFSETQRNKGNFPGRFSGRQFSNSRSEMNVSTLELGDSALYLCASSSGLMNTEAFFGQGTRLTVV.

Details on this clonotype: Germline is not matched at one junction end, which may reflect a read error. The V and J genes are TRBV10-1 and TRBJ2-5, with 9 positions matching TRBD2. The length of the CDR3 is 17 residues. CDR1 and CDR2 from the germline V gene are WNHNN and SYGVQD (reference sequence). The CDR3 sequence is CACSVGPSGMYQETQYF. The CDR3 nucleotides are TGCGCCTGCAGCGTCGGGCCTAGCGGGATGTACCAAGAGACCCAGTACTTC.

Ten or more counts support this clonotype. The rearrangement links TRBV12-3 or TRBV12-4 to TRBJ1-1; D is uncertain. V lost 5 bases and J 0 bases, leaving 13 bases between the germline ends. CDR3 length: 15 amino acids. This CDR3 reads CASSGLEGLNTEAFF. The CDR3 nucleotides are TGTGCCAGCAGTGGTTTAGAAGGCCTGAACACTGAAGCTTTCTTT.

In this sample, this clonotype turned up a few times. The genes are TRBV19 and TRBJ2-7; D is possibly TRBD2 (5 bases). The V end lost 3 bases, the J end lost 3 bases, and 21 bases lay between the germline ends. CDR3 size: 17 residues. Germline V gene data show CDR1 as LNHDA and CDR2 as SQIVND (reference sequence). CDR3 sequence (DNA): TGTGCCAGTAGTATCTCGGGGAACGCCGAGCTCGACTACGAGCAGTACTTC. Amino acid sequence: CASSISGNAELDYEQYF.

This clonotype was seen just once. A much bigger clone sits one base away, suggesting this may be a read error. The chain links TRBV14 to TRBJ1-2; D gene unclear. The length of the CDR3 is 13 residues. V gave up 5 bases and J gave up 4 bases, with 11 bases separating them. Germline loops: CDR1 SGHDN, CDR2 FVKESK. This CDR3 reads CASSSTWVYGYTF. The CDR3, as DNA: TGTGCCAGCAGCTCAACATGGGTCTATGGCTACACCTTC.

The chain carries TRBV20-1 and TRBJ2-5; D possibly corresponds to TRBD1 (6 bases). Trimming removed 6 bases at V and 5 bases at J, with 22 bases between. The CDR3 spans 15 residues. From germline, CDR1 is DFQATT and CDR2 SNEGSKA (reference sequence). The CDR3: CSATDRYIGLETQYF. The CDR3 DNA sequence: TGCAGTGCAACCGACAGGTACATCGGTTTGGAGACCCAGTACTTC.

In this sample, this clonotype turned up many times. The chain uses TRBV10-3 and TRBJ1-2; D remains ambiguous. CDR3 length equals 13 residues. With 7 bases removed from V and 3 bases from J, the gap between germline ends came to 12 bases. From germline, CDR1 is ENHRY and CDR2 SYGVKD. The CDR3 sequence: CAIMGAGDYGYTF. DNA for the CDR3: TGTGCCATCATGGGAGCAGGCGACTATGGCTACACCTTC.